Listed here are 4 T cell receptor beta chains from one sample, sequenced in a study of control samples from healthy donors and cancer patients (dated by TCRdb to 2020 to 2021). The library was made by the immunoSEQ multiplex PCR assay. TCRdb holds this immuneACCESS table with in-frame rearrangements only. Some clones are missing; in checked studies, unresolved V genes explain under half, and the rest has no known cause. This sample lists 85,000 to 90,000 clones; about 89% were detected once. In total, the top ten clones hold roughly a tenth of the sample. Sequenced material: PBMCs. The receptor set was obtained from a woman in her forties or fifties with colorectal cancer.

The chain combines TRBV10-2 with TRBJ1-1; TRBD1 matches 8 bases. V lost 4 bases and J lost 5; bases outside the gene matches: 3. The V gene's germline CDR1 is WSHSY and CDR2 SAAADI. This CDR3 has 13 amino acids. This chain's CDR3 is CASSVQGGTEAFF. CDR3 nucleotides: TGCGCCAGCAGTGTACAGGGGGGGACTGAAGCTTTCTTT.

The genes are TRBV6-5 and TRBJ1-1, with D perhaps matching TRBD1 (5 bases). CDR1 is MNHEY, CDR2 SVGAGI, per germline. This CDR3 has 13 amino acids. The V end lost 1 base, the J end lost 8 bases, and 11 bases lay between the germline ends. In nucleotides, the CDR3 is TGTGCCAGCAGTTACTTCCAGGGTTTCGAAGCTTTCTTT. Protein product: CASSYFQGFEAFF.

This chain links TRBV10-3 with TRBJ2-1; D is perhaps TRBD2 (5 bases). Germline assignment: CDR1 ENHRY and CDR2 SYGVKD. This CDR3 spans 13 amino acids. Trimming cost V 4 bases and J 6 bases, with 10 bases left between them. DNA for the CDR3: TGTGCCATCAGTGGAGCAGGAGGCAATGAGCAGTTCTTC. Amino acid sequence: CAISGAGGNEQFF.

V is TRBV2 and J is TRBJ1-1; no firm D call. The CDR3 totals 12 residues. In germline, CDR1 is SNHLY, CDR2 FYNNEI. V dropped 6 bases and J dropped 4 bases, with 9 bases sitting between them. The CDR3 nucleotides are TGTGCCAGCAGCGCTACGGGCACTGAAGCTTTCTTT. Protein: CASSATGTEAFF. Full variable domain (outside the CDR3, taken from reference TRBV2 and TRBJ1-1): EPEVTQTPSHQVTQMGQEVILRCVPISNHLYFYWYRQILGQKVEFLVSFYNNEISEKSEIFDDQFSVERPDGSNFTLKIRSTKLEDSAMYFCASSATGTEAFFGQGTRLTVV.